This T cell receptor (beta chain) was observed in a study of control samples from healthy donors and cancer patients. TCRdb keeps only in-frame clones here, not all; method: immunoSEQ multiplex PCR. The top ten clones hold less than 6% of a sample with 70,000 to 90,000 clones, just under 95% of them seen once. CDR1 and CDR2 (germline): SGHNT, YENEEA. There are 14 residues in the CDR3. The V and J ends lost 1 base and 8 bases respectively, with 11 bases between them. This clone showed up just once. This chain uses TRBV11-3 with TRBJ2-2; possible D gene TRBD1, 5 bases. The sequence derives from a woman between 18 and 29 years old in good health. The specimen sequenced was blood. The DNA of the CDR3 is TGTGCCAGCAGCTTAGCAGGGCCTAGGGGGGAGCTGTTTTTT. Amino acid sequence: CASSLAGPRGELFF.